The clone carrying this T cell receptor beta chain was observed many times. The antigen is not known. TCRdb redid the calling of the multiplex PCR reads with MiXCR, one entry per CDR3 protein. Of hundreds of thousands of distinct CDR3 sequences listed, roughly 30% are singletons. Trimming removed 2 bases at V and 4 bases at J, with 6 bases between. CDR1 MNHNY and CDR2 SVGAGI come from the germline V gene (reference sequence). CDR3 length: 14 residues. The data were taken from a study of breast tumors, draining lymph nodes, adjacent tissues. Breast cancer patients provided tissue from their axillary draining lymph nodes. Findings of the study overall: Tumors had less TCR diversity than lymph nodes, more than nontumor tissue. The lymph node origin of tumor T cells was framed as consistent with a hypothesis, not demonstrated.

The chain links TRBV6-6 to TRBJ1-6; perhaps TRBD1 as D (5 bases). This TCR derives from a female donor with breast cancer. Some clones in this sample may be carry-over from other donors' samples. Sequencing input: axillary lymph node tissue. The CDR3 loop is CASSYEGYNSPLHF. CDR3 coding DNA: TGTGCCAGCAGTTACGAGGGGTATAATTCACCCCTCCACTTT.